This T cell receptor beta chain was found in a study of blood T cell repertoires in COVID-19. Sequenced by immunoSEQ multiplex PCR; TCRdb stores in-frame clones only, minus some. This table has 320,000 or so clones, approximately 91% appearing once. V was trimmed by 0 bases and J by 5 bases, leaving 14 bases between them. Germline CDR1 reads SGHNT; CDR2 reads YYREEE (reference sequence). The CDR3 is made up of 15 amino acids. Sequenced material: PBMCs or T cells enriched from blood (not recorded which). This chain links TRBV5-4 with TRBJ1-1; D not certain. The clonotype was recovered from a man aged 60 to 75 who had recovered from COVID-19. The CDR3 here is CASSLVLWRVTEAFF. The CDR3 nucleotides are TGTGCCAGCAGCTTGGTTCTCTGGAGAGTTACTGAAGCTTTCTTT.